The next 10 T cell receptor beta chains were all read from a single sample in a study of PD-1 blockade in classical Hodgkin lymphoma. Time point noted: newly diagnosed, previously untreated cHL patient sample. Sequencing used immunoSEQ multiplex PCR; TCRdb keeps in-frame clones, though not all of them. The sample includes around 26,000 clones, about 93% of them seen just once. Sample: peripheral blood mononuclear cells (PBMCs). These receptors all come from a human donor with classical Hodgkin lymphoma.

Only a few counts were recorded for this clone. V gene TRBV6-1 combines with J gene TRBJ2-7, with D hard to call. The CDR3 is 15 amino acids. With 0 bases removed from V and 3 bases from J, the gap between germline ends came to 12 bases. The germline CDR1 and CDR2 sequences are MNHNS and SASEGT. This CDR3 reads CASSEALSRNYEQYF. CDR3 nucleotides: TGTGCCAGCAGTGAAGCGTTGTCAAGAAACTACGAGCAGTACTTC.

V gene TRBV10-3 combines with J gene TRBJ2-2; 8 positions agree with TRBD2. This CDR3 has 16 residues. Germline CDR1 ENHRY, CDR2 SYGVKD. After removal of 5 bases from V and 2 bases from J, the junction contained 7 bases not matched to a gene. In nucleotides, the CDR3 is TGTGCCATCAGTCCCGGGGGGGGCAGAAACACCGGGGAGCTGTTTTTT. Encoded protein: CAISPGGGRNTGELFF.

This clone occurred a few times. This CDR3 reads CASSDTSGSGTDTQYF. CDR3 nucleotides: TGTGCCAGCAGTGACACTAGCGGGAGTGGCACAGATACGCAGTATTTT. The chain uses TRBV6-4 and TRBJ2-3; TRBD2 matches at 11 bases. Trimming at V came to 2 bases and at J to 1 base, leaving 2 bases not matched to a gene. The germline V gene has CDR1 MRHNA and CDR2 SNTAGT. The CDR3 contains 16 residues.

The chain is built from TRBV5-4 and TRBJ1-1; 7 bases map to TRBD1. Germline V gene data show CDR1 as SGHNT and CDR2 as YYREEE (reference sequence). This CDR3 has 13 amino acids. V lost 9 bases to trimming and J lost 0 bases; unmatched junction nucleotides: 5. DNA for the CDR3: TGTGCCACCGAGGACAGGTTGAACACTGAAGCTTTCTTT. Translation gives CATEDRLNTEAFF.

The chain couples TRBV6-5 to TRBJ2-3; 10 bases agree with TRBD2. Unmatched junction bases numbered 2, after V lost 1 base and J lost 1 base. The CDR3 has 16 amino acids. Germline assignment: CDR1 MNHEY and CDR2 SVGAGI. The CDR3 DNA sequence: TGTGCCAGCAGTTACTGGCTAGCGGGAGGCACAGATACGCAGTATTTT. Protein sequence: CASSYWLAGGTDTQYF.

This chain links TRBV2 with TRBJ1-1; perhaps TRBD1 as D (5 bases). V was trimmed by 7 bases and J by 3 bases, leaving 18 bases between them. The V gene's germline CDR1 is SNHLY and CDR2 FYNNEI. The CDR3 totals 15 residues. This CDR3 reads CASTVGGFYDTEAFF. The CDR3 nucleotides read TGTGCCAGCACTGTGGGGGGTTTCTATGACACTGAAGCTTTCTTT. Looking up the rest from reference TRBV2 and TRBJ1-1 gives the full variable domain: EPEVTQTPSHQVTQMGQEVILRCVPISNHLYFYWYRQILGQKVEFLVSFYNNEISEKSEIFDDQFSVERPDGSNFTLKIRSTKLEDSAMYFCASTVGGFYDTEAFFGQGTRLTVV.

This chain joins TRBV7-8 and TRBJ1-1, with TRBD1 matching 9 bases. J was trimmed by 7 bases and V by 1 base; bases with no gene match: 4. Germline V gene lookup returns CDR1 SGHVS and CDR2 FQNEAQ. The CDR3 extends over 14 amino acids. CDR3 DNA sequence: TGTGCCAGCAGCTTAGGAGGGACAGGGAATGAAGCTTTCTTT. This sequence encodes CASSLGGTGNEAFF.

The J gene is TRBJ1-5, the V gene TRBV9, with a possible D match to TRBD1 (5 bases). Germline V CDR1 and CDR2: SGDLS, YYNGEE. The V and J ends lost 3 bases and 7 bases respectively, with 17 bases between them. The CDR3 extends over 15 amino acids. CDR3 DNA sequence: TGTGCCAGCAGCGCAGATCTGGGGAGGGGACAGCCCCAGCATTTT. Its protein is CASSADLGRGQPQHF.

In its sample, this clone was seen once. The chain has TRBV18 and TRBJ1-6; the D is unclear. The length of the CDR3 is 13 residues. Germline lookup yields CDR1 KGHSH and CDR2 LQKENI. V lost 6 bases to trimming and J lost 8 bases, with 11 bases between them. CDR3 DNA sequence: TGTGCCAGCTCCCCGTTATCGGATTCACCCCTCCACTTT. This gives the protein CASSPLSDSPLHF.

The genes are TRBV5-6 and TRBJ1-4, with TRBD1 as a possible D gene (5 bases). Trimming stripped 4 bases from V and 4 bases from J, with 14 bases between. This CDR3 region has 15 residues. Germline CDR1 reads SGHDT; CDR2 reads YYEEEE. The CDR3 sequence: CASSPSLGGNEKLFF. The CDR3 DNA reads TGTGCCAGCAGCCCCTCCCTGGGGGGTAATGAAAAACTGTTTTTT.